The sequence of this TCR beta chain was determined in a study of tissue T cells after allogeneic stem cell transplantation. Stated time point: mouse harvest day 7 after allogeneic transplant. Each mouse received 10^7 T-cell-depleted marrow cells plus 10^6 splenic CD5+ T cells by tail vein. Tissues came from B6→BALB/c major-mismatch GVHD mice at day 7 or 14. The method was immunoSEQ multiplex PCR; TCRdb's version includes in-frame clones alone and lacks a portion of them. The sample records some 7,700 clones, approximately 50% being singletons. Germline assignment: CDR1 SGHDT and CDR2 FRDEAV. CDR3 size: 14 residues. Trimming removed 1 base from V and 2 bases from J, with 6 bases in between. As regards this clone: Any gene name here is a mouse gene name. The observed sequence ends 1 residue before the CDR3 terminus, with the missing tail filled in from the germline J gene.

This chain links TRBV14 with TRBJ1-4; TRBD1 is a possible D gene (5 bases). This clonotype originated in a female BALB/c mouse given C57BL/6 T cells with graft-versus-host disease after an allogeneic hematopoietic cell transplant. The sample taken for sequencing was gut tissue. CDR3 sequence reads: CASSFPGSNERLFF. The part of the CDR3 DNA that was read is TGTGCCAGCAGTTTCCCAGGGTCCAACGAAAGATTATTT.